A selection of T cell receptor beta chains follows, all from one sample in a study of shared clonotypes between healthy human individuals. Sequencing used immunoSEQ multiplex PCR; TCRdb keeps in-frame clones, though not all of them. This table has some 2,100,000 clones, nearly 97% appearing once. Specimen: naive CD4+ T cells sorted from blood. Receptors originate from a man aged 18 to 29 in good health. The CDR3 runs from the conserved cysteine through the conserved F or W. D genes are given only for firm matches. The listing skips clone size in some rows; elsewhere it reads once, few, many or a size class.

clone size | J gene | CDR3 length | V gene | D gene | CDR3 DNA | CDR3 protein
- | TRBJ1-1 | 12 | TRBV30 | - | TGTGCCTGGAGTCCGGGGACCCAGCCGGCTTTCTTT | CAWSPGTQPAFF
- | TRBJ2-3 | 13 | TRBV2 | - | TGTGCCAGCAAGTATGAGGAGGCGGATACGCAGTATTTT | CASKYEEADTQYF
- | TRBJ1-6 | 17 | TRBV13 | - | TGTGCCAGCAGCTTAGGCGCGCGGGGGCAGGGCGGTTCACCCCTCCACTTT | CASSLGARGQGGSPLHF
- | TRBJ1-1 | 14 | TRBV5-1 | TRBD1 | TGCGCCAGCTCCAAGACAGGGGGAGACACTGAAGCTTTCTTT | CASSKTGGDTEAFF
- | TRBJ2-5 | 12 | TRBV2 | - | TGTGCCAGCAGTGTCGGGTCGGAGACCCAGTACTTC | CASSVGSETQYF
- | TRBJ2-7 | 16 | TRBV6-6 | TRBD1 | TGTGCCAGCAGTTACTCGCACCGGGACAGGTTGGACGAGCAGTACTTC | CASSYSHRDRLDEQYF
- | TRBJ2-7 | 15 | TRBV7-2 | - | TGTGCCAGCAGCCTGACTCCGGGGGGCCGGTACGAGCAGTACTTC | CASSLTPGGRYEQYF
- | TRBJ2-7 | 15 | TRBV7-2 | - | TGTGCCAGCAGCTTAGTAGGGGATTTCTCCTACGAGCAGTACTTC | CASSLVGDFSYEQYF
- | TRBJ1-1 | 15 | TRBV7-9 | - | TGTGCCAGCAGCTTAGCGCGCCAAGGTGTGGGTGGAGCTTTCTTT | CASSLARQGVGGAFF
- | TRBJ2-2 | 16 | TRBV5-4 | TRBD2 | TGTGCCAGCAGCTCGGGACTAGAGGTTGACACCGGGGAGCTGTTTTTT | CASSSGLEVDTGELFF
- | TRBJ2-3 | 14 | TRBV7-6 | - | TGTGCCAGCAGCTCGGGACTTCTTACAGATACGCAGTATTTT | CASSSGLLTDTQYF
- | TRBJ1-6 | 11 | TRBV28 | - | TGTGCCAGCAGTTTTATGTCACCCCTCCACTTT | CASSFMSPLHF
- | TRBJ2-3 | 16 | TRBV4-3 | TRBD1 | TGCGCCAGCAGCCAAGACCCTCAGGGGGTGACAGATACGCAGTATTTT | CASSQDPQGVTDTQYF
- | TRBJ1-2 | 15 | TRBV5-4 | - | TGTGCCAGCAGCGCCGGACAGCCTGAAGTCTATGGCTACACCTTC | CASSAGQPEVYGYTF
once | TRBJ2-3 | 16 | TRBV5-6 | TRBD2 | TGTGCCAGCAGCTTGGTTAGCGGGGGCAGCACAGATACGCAGTATTTT | CASSLVSGGSTDTQYF
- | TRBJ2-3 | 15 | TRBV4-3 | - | TGCGCCAGCAGCCAAGTCGGGACTTTCACAGATACGCAGTATTTT | CASSQVGTFTDTQYF
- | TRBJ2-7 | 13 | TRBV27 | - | TGTGCCAGCAGTCTCCGGGAGTTCTACGAGCAGTACTTC | CASSLREFYEQYF
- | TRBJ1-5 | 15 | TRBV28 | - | TGTGCCAGCAGTCTTACGGGGGGTTCCCATCAGCCCCAGCATTTT | CASSLTGGSHQPQHF
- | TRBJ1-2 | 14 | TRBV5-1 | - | TGCGCCAGCAGCTTGGTCTCCAACTCGGGGGGCTACACCTTC | CASSLVSNSGGYTF
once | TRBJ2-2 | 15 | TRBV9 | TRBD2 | TGTGCCAGCAGCGTAACTAGCGAGTCCACCGGGGAGCTGTTTTTT | CASSVTSESTGELFF
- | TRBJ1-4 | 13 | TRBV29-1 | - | TGCAGCGTTGGCACGTCGGGTGGCGAAAAACTGTTTTTT | CSVGTSGGEKLFF
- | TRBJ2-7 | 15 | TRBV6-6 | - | TGTGCCAGCAGTTACTCGAATACACTTTCCTACGAGCAGTACTTC | CASSYSNTLSYEQYF
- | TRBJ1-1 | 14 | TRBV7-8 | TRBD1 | TGTGCCAGCAGCTTTGACAGGGGGGAGACTGAAGCTTTCTTT | CASSFDRGETEAFF
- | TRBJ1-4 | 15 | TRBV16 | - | TGTGCCAGCAGCCAATTAGGACTAACCGATGAAAAACTGTTTTTT | CASSQLGLTDEKLFF
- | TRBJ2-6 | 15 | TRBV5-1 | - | TGCGCCAGCAGCTTGGAGCAGTCTGGGGCCAACGTCCTGACTTTC | CASSLEQSGANVLTF
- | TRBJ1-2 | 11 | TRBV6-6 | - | TGTGCCACCCCGGACGGATATGGCTACACCTTC | CATPDGYGYTF
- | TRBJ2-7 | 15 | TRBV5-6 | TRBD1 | TGTGCCAGCAGCTTGTCCGGGACAGGGGACCACGAGCAGTACTTC | CASSLSGTGDHEQYF
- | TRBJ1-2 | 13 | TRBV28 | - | TGTGCCAGCAGTTTCGTTTTAAACTATGGCTACACCTTC | CASSFVLNYGYTF
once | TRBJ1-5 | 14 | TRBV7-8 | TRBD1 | TGTGCCAGCAGCCTAGGGACAGGGGCTCAGCCCCAGCATTTT | CASSLGTGAQPQHF
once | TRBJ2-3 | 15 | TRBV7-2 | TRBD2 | TGTGCCAGCAGCCGTAGCGGGGAGAACAGAGGTACGCAGTATTTT | CASSRSGENRGTQYF
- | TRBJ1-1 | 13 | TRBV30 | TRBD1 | TGTGCCTGGAGTGGTACAGGGGGCACTGAAGCTTTCTTT | CAWSGTGGTEAFF
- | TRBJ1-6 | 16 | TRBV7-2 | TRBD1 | TGTGCCAGCAGCTTTCGATCAGGGGGCGGGAATTCACCCCTCCACTTT | CASSFRSGGGNSPLHF
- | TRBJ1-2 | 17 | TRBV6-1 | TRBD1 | TGTGCCAGCAGTGAAGAGTGGGGCAGGGGGCTTAACTATGGCTACACCTTC | CASSEEWGRGLNYGYTF
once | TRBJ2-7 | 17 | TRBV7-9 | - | TGTGCCAGCAGCTCGTGGGAGGCTAACGAAAGGAACTACGAGCAGTACTTC | CASSSWEANERNYEQYF
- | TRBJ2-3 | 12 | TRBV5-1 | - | TGCGCCAGCAGCCCCAACACAGATACGCAGTATTTT | CASSPNTDTQYF
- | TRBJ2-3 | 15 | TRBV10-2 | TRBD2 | TGCGCCAGCGTCTGGACTAGCGGGGGCACAGATACGCAGTATTTT | CASVWTSGGTDTQYF
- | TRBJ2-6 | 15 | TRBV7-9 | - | TGTGCCAGCAGCCTAGAGAGCTCTGGGGCCAACGTCCTGACTTTC | CASSLESSGANVLTF
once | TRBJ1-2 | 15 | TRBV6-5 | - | TGTGCCAGCAGTCCTACAGCCGACTCAAACTATGGCTACACCTTC | CASSPTADSNYGYTF
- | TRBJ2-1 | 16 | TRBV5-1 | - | TGCGCCAGCAGCTTGGATGGGACGAGCTCCTACAATGAGCAGTTCTTC | CASSLDGTSSYNEQFF
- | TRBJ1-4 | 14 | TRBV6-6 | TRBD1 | TGTGCCAGCAGTTCCGGGACAGGGGGTGAAAAACTGTTTTTT | CASSSGTGGEKLFF
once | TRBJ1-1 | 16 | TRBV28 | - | TGTGCCAGCAGTTTTTTTGGCCGCCAGGGTAGTACTGAAGCTTTCTTT | CASSFFGRQGSTEAFF
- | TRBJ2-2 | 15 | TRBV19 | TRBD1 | TGTGCCAGTACCCCGGGACAGGTCAGCACCGGGGAGCTGTTTTTT | CASTPGQVSTGELFF
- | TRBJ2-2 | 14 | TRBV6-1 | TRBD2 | TGTGCCAGTTCGACTAGCGGTAACACCGGGGAGCTGTTTTTT | CASSTSGNTGELFF
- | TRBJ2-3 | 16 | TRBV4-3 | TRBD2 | TGCGCCAGCAGCCAACAAGCTAGCGGGAGCCCAGATACGCAGTATTTT | CASSQQASGSPDTQYF
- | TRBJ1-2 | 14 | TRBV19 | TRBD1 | TGTGCCAGTAGTCGACAGGGCCGGGACTATGGCTACACCTTC | CASSRQGRDYGYTF
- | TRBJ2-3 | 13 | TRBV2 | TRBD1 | TGTGCCAGCCGCAAGGGGGCCCGAGATACGCAGTATTTT | CASRKGARDTQYF
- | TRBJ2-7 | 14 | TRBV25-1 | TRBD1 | TGTGCCAGCAGCCCGACAGGGGGCCGCTACGAGCAGTACTTC | CASSPTGGRYEQYF